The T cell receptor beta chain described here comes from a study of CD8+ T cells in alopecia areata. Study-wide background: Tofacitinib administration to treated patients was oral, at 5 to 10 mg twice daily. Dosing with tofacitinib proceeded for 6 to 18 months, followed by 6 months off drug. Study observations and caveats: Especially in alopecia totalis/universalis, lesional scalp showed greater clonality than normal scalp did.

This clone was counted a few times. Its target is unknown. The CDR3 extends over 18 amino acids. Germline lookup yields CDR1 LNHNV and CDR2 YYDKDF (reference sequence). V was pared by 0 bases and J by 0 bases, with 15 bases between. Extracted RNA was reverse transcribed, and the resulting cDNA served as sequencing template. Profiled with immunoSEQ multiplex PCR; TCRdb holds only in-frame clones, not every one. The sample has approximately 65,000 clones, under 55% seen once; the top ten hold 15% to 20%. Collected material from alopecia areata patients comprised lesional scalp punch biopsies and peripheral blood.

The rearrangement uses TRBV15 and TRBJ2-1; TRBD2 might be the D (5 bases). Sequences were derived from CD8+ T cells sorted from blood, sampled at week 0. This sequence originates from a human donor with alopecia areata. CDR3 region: CATSRDHAATTSYNEQFF. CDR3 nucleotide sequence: TGTGCCACCAGCAGAGATCATGCAGCGACTACCTCCTACAATGAGCAGTTCTTC.